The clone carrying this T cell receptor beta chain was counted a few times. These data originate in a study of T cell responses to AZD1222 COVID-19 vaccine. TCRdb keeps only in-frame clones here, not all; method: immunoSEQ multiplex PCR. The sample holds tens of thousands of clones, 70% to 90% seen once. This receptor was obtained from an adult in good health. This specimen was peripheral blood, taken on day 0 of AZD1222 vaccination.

The CDR3 bases are TGTGCCATCAGTGAGTCACCGACAGGTTATAATTCACCCCTCCACTTT. This gives the protein CAISESPTGYNSPLHF. This chain joins TRBV10-3 and TRBJ1-6; weak D call: TRBD1 (6 bases). Trimming stripped 0 bases from V and 4 bases from J, with 10 bases between. Germline V gene sequence: CDR1 ENHRY, CDR2 SYGVKD. The CDR3 consists of 16 residues.